This T cell receptor (beta chain) was documented in a study of Graves' ophthalmopathy and Graves' hyperthyroidism. Amplification of TCR beta CDR3 regions used RNA transcripts. An initial RT-PCR round employing HTBI primers preceded a second-round multiplex PCR. In TCRdb, the multiplex PCR reads were re-called with MiXCR into one record per CDR3 protein. The sample includes 600,000 to 950,000 distinct CDR3 sequences, 35% to 50% of them seen just once. Sequenced sample: peripheral blood. This sequence originates from an adult man with Graves' ophthalmopathy.

This CDR3 is CASSQDGTSGGALYF. CDR3 sequence (DNA): TGCGCCAGCAGCCAAGATGGGACTAGCGGGGGCGCCCTTTACTTC. The gene calls are TRBV4-1 and TRBJ2-5; 14 positions agree with TRBD2. The CDR3 length is 15 residues. V trimming: 0 bases; J trimming: 14 bases; junction bases outside the gene matches: 8. CDR1 and CDR2 from the germline V gene are MGHRA and YSYEKL.